The 25 T cell receptor beta chains reported below all come from one sample, sequenced in a study of T cells in Graves' hyperthyroidism and ophthalmopathy. Researchers amplified the TCR beta CDR3 regions from RNA transcripts. Carried out on the TCR CDR3, a first-round RT-PCR used the HTBI primer set. TCRdb called the multiplex PCR reads again in MiXCR, with one record for every CDR3 protein. The sample carries around 250,000 distinct CDR3 sequences, approximately 25% recorded once. The material sequenced was blood. The receptors here all came from a woman aged 40 to 49 with Graves' ophthalmopathy.

This clonotype was found many times. V usage is TRBV10-1 and J usage is TRBJ2-3; the D is unclear. The CDR3 extends over 13 amino acids. Germline CDR1 is WNHNN and CDR2 is SYGVQD (reference sequence). Trimming took off 0 bases at V and 9 bases at J, with 10 bases between the two ends. The CDR3 nucleotides are TGCGCCAGCAGTGAGTCAGGCAGGAGCACGCAGTATTTT. Protein: CASSESGRSTQYF.

The chain employs TRBV2 and TRBJ2-2; D might be TRBD2 (5 bases). V was trimmed by 5 bases and J by 6 bases, leaving 13 bases between them. CDR1 and CDR2 (germline): SNHLY, FYNNEI. The CDR3 loop spans 14 amino acids. CDR3 protein: CASSPTRSSGELFF. CDR3 DNA: TGTGCCAGCAGTCCAACTAGATCATCCGGGGAGCTGTTTTTT.

This clonotype was counted many times. V gene TRBV3-1 combines with J gene TRBJ2-2; D is unresolved. The V gene lost 11 bases and the J gene lost 8 bases, with 15 bases spanning the gap. The CDR3 spans 12 residues. Looked up from germline, CDR1 is LGHDT and CDR2 is YNNKEL (reference sequence). CDR3 DNA sequence: TGTGCCTCTCGGACGCTCCAGGGGGAGCTGTTTTTT. This translates into CASRTLQGELFF.

The chain carries TRBV6-1 and TRBJ1-1; D possibly corresponds to TRBD1 (6 bases). Germline-derived CDR1 and CDR2 are MNHNS and SASEGT. The V end was cut by 6 bases, the J end by 1 base, with 12 bases between. CDR3 length: 14 amino acids. The CDR3 DNA is TGTGCCAGCAGGGCGACAGGACCGAACACTGAAGCTTTCTTT. The encoded protein is CASRATGPNTEAFF.

This clonotype was found many times. V usage is TRBV29-1 and J usage is TRBJ2-7; D is unclear. Trimming stripped 1 base from V and 1 base from J, with 14 bases between. CDR1 is SQVTM, CDR2 ANQGSEA, per germline. The CDR3 sequence is 15 residues long. CDR3 DNA: TGCAGCGTTGAAGGCGTGGGTGACTCTTCCTACGAGCAGTACTTC. Translation: CSVEGVGDSSYEQYF.

Details on this clonotype: This clone may be a read error of a much larger clone one base away. The conserved closing phenylalanine or tryptophan is absent in this CDR3, likely reflecting a read error. V and J are TRBV28 and TRBJ1-2, with D perhaps matching TRBD1 (6 bases). Germline V gene lookup returns CDR1 MDHEN and CDR2 SYDVKM. V shed 4 bases and J shed 8 bases, with 29 bases lying between them. The CDR3 runs to 18 residues. The CDR3 sequence: CASSSTSTGRDNYLGYTI. The CDR3 bases are TGTGCCAGCAGTTCCACCTCAACAGGGCGCGACAACTATTTAGGCTACACCATC.

The chain carries TRBV6-2 or TRBV6-3 and TRBJ1-2; perhaps TRBD1 as D (6 bases). The V end lost 6 bases, the J end lost 4 bases, and 12 bases lay between the germline ends. The CDR3 sequence is 13 residues long. The germline CDR1 and CDR2 sequences are MNHEY and SVGEGT. This CDR3 reads CASRPTGVYGYTF. CDR3 nucleotide sequence: TGTGCCAGCAGGCCGACAGGCGTCTATGGCTACACCTTC.

This clonotype has ten or more counts. The V and J genes are TRBV5-1 and TRBJ2-3, with D perhaps matching TRBD1 or TRBD2 (5 bases each). CDR1 is SGHRS and CDR2 is YFSETQ in the germline V gene. CDR3 length: 13 amino acids. Trimming left V 4 bases short and J 7 bases short, with 13 bases between. CDR3 protein: CASSDGALNTQYF. The CDR3 DNA follows: TGCGCCAGCAGCGACGGGGCTTTAAATACGCAGTATTTT. The variable domain in full, completed from reference TRBV5-1 and TRBJ2-3, reads KAGVTQTPRYLIKTRGQQVTLSCSPISGHRSVSWYQQTPGQGLQFLFEYFSETQRNKGNFPGRFSGRQFSNSRSEMNVSTLELGDSALYLCASSDGALNTQYFGPGTRLTVL.

This clonotype was observed at least ten times. The rearrangement uses TRBV28 and TRBJ2-5; maybe TRBD2 (7 bases). Germline V CDR1 and CDR2: MDHEN, SYDVKM. The CDR3 runs 17 residues. Trimming took off 1 base at V and 0 bases at J, with 15 bases between the two ends. This CDR3 is CASSLLRGARNQETQYF. CDR3 DNA: TGTGCCAGCAGTTTATTACGGGGGGCCCGGAACCAAGAGACCCAGTACTTC.

This clonotype was detected ten times or more. The gene calls are TRBV19 and TRBJ1-1; D is possibly TRBD1 (5 bases). The CDR3 loop spans 14 amino acids. The V and J ends lost 7 bases and 0 bases respectively, with 12 bases between them. Per the germline V gene, CDR1 is LNHDA and CDR2 is SQIVND (reference sequence). The CDR3 DNA reads TGTGCCAGTAATATCGGGACGGTGAACACTGAAGCTTTCTTT. Protein product: CASNIGTVNTEAFF.

The DNA of the CDR3 is TGTGCCAGCAGGGGAACTCAGGGGCATAACTATGGCTACACCTTC. Translation: CASRGTQGHNYGYTF. This chain joins TRBV2 and TRBJ1-2; D is possibly TRBD1 (6 bases). There are 15 residues in the CDR3. Trimming removed 6 bases at V and 1 base at J, with 15 bases between. Germline V lookup: CDR1 SNHLY, CDR2 FYNNEI.

This clonotype showed up many times. J is TRBJ2-1 and V is TRBV20-1, with 11 bases aligning to TRBD2. The CDR3 has 14 residues. Germline CDR1 reads DFQATT; CDR2 reads SNEGSKA (reference sequence). The CDR3: CIAATSGGYNEQFF. Written as DNA, the CDR3 is TGCATCGCGGCTACTAGCGGGGGTTACAATGAGCAGTTCTTC.

This clonotype was observed at least ten times. CDR3 protein: CAWSALAGVSETQYF. CDR3 DNA: TGTGCCTGGAGTGCCCTAGCGGGAGTTTCAGAGACCCAGTACTTC. The chain carries TRBV30 and TRBJ2-5; 10 nucleotides align to TRBD2. Germline V gene data show CDR1 as GTSNPN and CDR2 as SVGIG (reference sequence). V gave up 1 base and J gave up 4 bases; unmatched junction bases: 6. The CDR3 totals 15 residues.

This clonotype was recorded at least ten times. This rearrangement joins TRBV28 to TRBJ2-7; the D gene could be TRBD1 or TRBD2 (6 bases each). Per germline, CDR1 MDHEN and CDR2 SYDVKM. This CDR3 contains 15 residues. Deletions cut 5 bases from V and 7 bases from J, with 21 bases between. CDR3 protein: CASSPPRGFTGEQYF. In DNA form, the CDR3 reads TGTGCCAGCAGTCCCCCCCGGGGGTTCACAGGGGAGCAGTACTTC.

The rearrangement joins TRBV6-2 or TRBV6-3 to TRBJ1-1; TRBD1 matches at 7 bases. Trimming at V came to 10 bases and at J to 0 bases, leaving 5 bases not matched to a gene. CDR1 is MNHEY, CDR2 SVGEGT, per germline. This CDR3 has 13 residues. DNA for the CDR3: TGTGCCACCCTGGGACAGATGAACACTGAAGCTTTCTTT. Encoded protein: CATLGQMNTEAFF.

This chain links TRBV9 with TRBJ2-7; TRBD1 agrees at 9 bases. CDR3 length: 15 residues. V was clipped by 5 bases and J by 1 base; unmatched bases: 7. Germline V gene sequence: CDR1 SGDLS, CDR2 YYNGEE. The CDR3: CASSPGQGPSYEQYF. Written as DNA, the CDR3 is TGTGCCAGCAGTCCGGGACAGGGACCATCCTACGAGCAGTACTTC.

Ten or more counts support this clonotype. This sequence joins TRBV15 and TRBJ2-5; no clear D gene. Germline V gene lookup returns CDR1 LNHNV and CDR2 YYDKDF (reference sequence). The CDR3 extends over 16 amino acids. V was clipped by 1 base and J by 0 bases, with 12 bases between them. The CDR3 DNA follows: TGTGCCACCAGCAGAGGTTCACTGCCGTACCAAGAGACCCAGTACTTC. Its protein product is CATSRGSLPYQETQYF.

This clonotype was observed at least ten times. The chain combines TRBV27 with TRBJ1-2; no definite D call. CDR3 length: 13 amino acids. The germline V and J ends were trimmed by 5 bases and 0 bases, with 7 bases remaining between them. Germline V lookup: CDR1 MNHEY, CDR2 SMNVEV (reference sequence). CDR3 sequence: CASSTRTNYGYTF. The CDR3, as DNA: TGTGCCAGCAGTACACGGACTAACTATGGCTACACCTTC.

The chain links TRBV11-1 to TRBJ2-5, with D maybe TRBD1 (5 bases). The germline gives CDR1 SGHAT, CDR2 FQDESV (reference sequence). The V end was cut by 5 bases, the J end by 5 bases, with 12 bases between. The CDR3 contains 13 residues. The CDR3 here is CASSRQFRETQYF. CDR3 bases: TGTGCCAGCAGCAGACAGTTTCGGGAGACCCAGTACTTC.

This clonotype was detected only a few times. The rearrangement joins TRBV6-1 to TRBJ1-1; D unclear. The germline V and J ends were trimmed by 7 bases and 0 bases, with 9 bases remaining between them. In germline, CDR1 is MNHNS, CDR2 SASEGT. The CDR3 runs to 13 residues. In nucleotides, the CDR3 is TGTGCCAGCACCCCCAAGCTGAACACTGAAGCTTTCTTT. Its translation: CASTPKLNTEAFF.

This clonotype was observed at least ten times. This sequence joins TRBV30 and TRBJ2-2, with 7 positions matching TRBD1. CDR3 size: 13 residues. Unmatched junction bases numbered 1, after V lost 3 bases and J lost 3 bases. Germline CDR1 GTSNPN, CDR2 SVGIG (reference sequence). CDR3 amino acids: CAWRGQDTGELFF. The CDR3, as DNA: TGTGCCTGGAGAGGACAGGACACCGGGGAGCTGTTTTTT.

This clonotype was seen ten or more times. V usage is TRBV20-1 and J usage is TRBJ1-1; 7 nucleotides line up with TRBD1. CDR3 size: 11 residues. Germline values: CDR1 DFQATT, CDR2 SNEGSKA (reference sequence). With 6 bases clipped from V and 7 bases from J, the junction kept 5 bases outside the gene matches. The CDR3 reads CSASGQREAFF. The CDR3 bases are TGCAGTGCCTCGGGACAGCGTGAAGCTTTCTTT.

The sample holds many counts of this clonotype. The genes are TRBV19 and TRBJ2-2, with a weak D call TRBD2 (6 bases). V was cut by 6 bases and J by 7 bases, with 18 bases left in between. The CDR3 has 15 residues. The V gene's germline CDR1 is LNHDA and CDR2 SQIVND (reference sequence). In DNA, the CDR3 is TGTGCCAGTAGAACGGAGGGCCCTAGGGGCGGGGAGCTGTTTTTT. Translating it yields CASRTEGPRGGELFF.

The chain recombines TRBV7-3 with TRBJ2-7, with TRBD2 matching over 13 bases. V dropped 5 bases and J dropped 7; count of bases not matched to a gene: 14. The CDR3 runs to 17 residues. From germline, CDR1 is SGHTA and CDR2 FQGTGA. CDR3: CASSKLAGGPKVREQYF. Here the CDR3 DNA reads TGTGCCAGCAGCAAACTAGCGGGAGGGCCCAAGGTGAGGGAGCAGTACTTC. Full variable domain (rest looked up from reference TRBV7-3 and TRBJ2-7): GAGVSQTPSNKVTEKGKYVELRCDPISGHTALYWYRQSLGQGPEFLIYFQGTGAADDSGLPNDRFFAVRPEGSVSTLKIQRTERGDSAVYLCASSKLAGGPKVREQYFGPGTRLTVT.

The chain recombines TRBV7-2 with TRBJ1-1, with D tentatively TRBD1 (5 bases). The CDR3 is 12 residues long. CDR1 is SGHTA, CDR2 FQGNSA, per germline. Trimming took 5 bases from V and 7 from J, leaving 11 bases between them. The CDR3 reads CASSIRQHEAFF. The DNA for the CDR3 is TGTGCCAGCAGCATACGACAGCATGAAGCTTTCTTT. Full variable domain (remainder filled in from reference TRBV7-2 and TRBJ1-1): GAGVSQSPSNKVTEKGKDVELRCDPISGHTALYWYRQSLGQGLEFLIYFQGNSAPDKSGLPSDRFSAERTGGSVSTLTIQRTQQEDSAVYLCASSIRQHEAFFGQGTRLTVV.